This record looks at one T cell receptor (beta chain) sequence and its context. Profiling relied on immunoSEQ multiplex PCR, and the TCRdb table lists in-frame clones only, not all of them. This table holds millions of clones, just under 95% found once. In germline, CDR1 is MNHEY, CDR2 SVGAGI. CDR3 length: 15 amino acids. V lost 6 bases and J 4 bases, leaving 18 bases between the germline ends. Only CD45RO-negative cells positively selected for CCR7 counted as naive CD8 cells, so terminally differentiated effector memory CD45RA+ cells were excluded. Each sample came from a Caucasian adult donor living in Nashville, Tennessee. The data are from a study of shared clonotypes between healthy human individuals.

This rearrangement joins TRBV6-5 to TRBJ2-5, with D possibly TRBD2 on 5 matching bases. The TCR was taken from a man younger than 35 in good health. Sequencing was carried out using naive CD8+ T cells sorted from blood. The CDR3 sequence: CASSPPGQAGETQYF. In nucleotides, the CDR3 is TGTGCCAGCAGCCCGCCCGGGCAGGCGGGAGAGACCCAGTACTTC.